The 25 T cell receptor beta chains below come from one sample, sequenced in a study of blood T cells in healthy people across ages. Then a second PCR, running roughly 7 to 11 cycles, was carried out with a sample-barcoded 5' primer and a J-beta primer mix. MiXCR was run by TCRdb on the 5' RACE reads, yielding one entry per CDR3 protein. Among 1.5 million to 2 million distinct CDR3 sequences listed, around half were seen once. Sequenced sample: blood. The receptor set was obtained from a woman aged 35 to 49 in good health.

This clonotype has only a few counts. The chain is built from TRBV20-1 and TRBJ2-4; D could derive from TRBD1 or TRBD2 (5 bases each). This CDR3 contains 15 residues. Germline CDR1 and CDR2: DFQATT and SNEGSKA (reference sequence). Trimming took 3 bases from V and 1 from J, leaving 13 bases between them. The DNA for the CDR3 is TGCAGTGCTAGTAGGACTGAGGGGGCCAAAAACATTCAGTACTTC. Its protein is CSASRTEGAKNIQYF.

This clonotype was seen more than once but under ten times. V and J are TRBV7-2 and TRBJ1-6, with D possibly being TRBD1 (6 bases). Germline-derived CDR1 and CDR2 are SGHTA and FQGNSA. V lost 6 bases and J 9 bases, leaving 12 bases between the germline ends. The CDR3 spans 13 residues. The CDR3 spells CASSLTGSSPLHF. For the CDR3, the DNA is TGTGCCAGCAGTCTTACAGGGTCTTCACCCCTCCACTTT.

The chain employs TRBV29-1 and TRBJ2-5; maybe TRBD2 (5 bases). Per the germline V gene, CDR1 is SQVTM and CDR2 is ANQGSEA. This CDR3 has 13 amino acids. V dropped 3 bases and J dropped 3 bases, with 11 bases sitting between them. The CDR3 reads CSVDGSVEETQYF. CDR3 DNA sequence: TGCAGCGTTGATGGGAGTGTCGAAGAGACCCAGTACTTC.

This clonotype came up a few times. The rearrangement links TRBV9 to TRBJ2-7; D uncertain. The CDR3 is 14 amino acids. Deletions cut 0 bases from V and 4 bases from J, with 11 bases between. Germline CDR1 is SGDLS and CDR2 is YYNGEE. CDR3 amino acids: CASSVGLDRYEQYF. The CDR3 DNA follows: TGTGCCAGCAGCGTAGGCCTCGACCGGTACGAGCAGTACTTC.

V and J are TRBV7-9 and TRBJ2-5, with TRBD1 as a possible D gene (5 bases). The CDR3 has 13 residues. V lost 1 base and J lost 10, with 13 bases in between. Germline lookup yields CDR1 SEHNR and CDR2 FQNEAQ (reference sequence). The CDR3 reads CASSLGTGQRQYF. Here the CDR3 DNA reads TGTGCCAGCAGCTTAGGTACAGGCCAGCGCCAGTACTTC.

The V gene is TRBV9, the J gene TRBJ2-7; 8 bases agree with TRBD1. Germline V CDR1 and CDR2: SGDLS, YYNGEE. V lost 4 bases and J lost 6; bases outside the gene matches: 9. The CDR3 is made up of 14 amino acids. The CDR3 reads CASSPRTGRSEQYF. CDR3 coding DNA: TGTGCCAGCAGCCCCCGGACAGGGAGATCCGAGCAGTACTTC.

This chain joins TRBV20-1 and TRBJ2-5; 10 nucleotides align to TRBD1. The J call could be wrong; TRBJ2-7 is a better fit for the DNA end. CDR1 DFQATT and CDR2 SNEGSKA come from the germline V gene (reference sequence). There are 13 residues in the CDR3. The CDR3, as DNA: TGCAGTGCCATGACAGGGGGCTCAGGCGAGCAGTACTTC. Translating gives CSAMTGGSGEQYF.

The rearrangement uses TRBV6-5 and TRBJ2-2; D unclear. The germline V gene has CDR1 MNHEY and CDR2 SVGAGI. V was cut by 0 bases and J by 3 bases, with 14 bases left in between. The CDR3 sequence is 17 residues long. The DNA for the CDR3 is TGTGCCAGCAGTTACTCTAGGAACGGCTTGTACACCGGGGAGCTGTTTTTT. It is translated as CASSYSRNGLYTGELFF.

This clonotype came up a few times. CDR3 coding DNA: TGTGCCAGCATGAGGGGACTCCTCACAGATACGCAGTATTTT. This codes for CASMRGLLTDTQYF. The chain recombines TRBV9 with TRBJ2-3, with D possibly matching TRBD2 (6 bases). Germline V lookup: CDR1 SGDLS, CDR2 YYNGEE. The CDR3 sequence is 14 residues long. V lost 6 bases and J 2 bases, leaving 13 bases between the germline ends.

CDR3 coding DNA: TGTGCCAGCTCACCACTACAGGGCGGTCGGTTAGACGAGCAGTACTTC. It yields the protein CASSPLQGGRLDEQYF. The chain employs TRBV18 and TRBJ2-4; D is perhaps TRBD1 (6 bases). The end of the DNA fits TRBJ2-7 better, so the J call may be wrong. The CDR3 has 16 residues. Germline V lookup: CDR1 KGHSH, CDR2 LQKENI.

The V and J genes are TRBV3-1 and TRBJ1-2, with D possibly being TRBD1 (6 bases). From germline, CDR1 is LGHDT and CDR2 YNNKEL (reference sequence). V was pared by 4 bases and J by 7 bases, with 19 bases between. CDR3 length: 15 residues. The CDR3 DNA follows: TGTGCCAGCAGCCTAGGAGGACAGCCACCCAGTGGCTACACCTTC. Protein sequence: CASSLGGQPPSGYTF.

This clonotype was detected only a few times. The chain carries TRBV6-4 and TRBJ2-1, with TRBD2 matching over 14 bases. Per the germline V gene, CDR1 is MRHNA and CDR2 is SNTAGT. V shed 6 bases, J shed 8 bases, and the junction held 6 bases outside the gene matches. CDR3 length equals 15 residues. CDR3 protein: CASSETSGGGDEQFF. CDR3 nucleotide sequence: TGTGCCAGCAGCGAGACTAGCGGGGGGGGAGATGAGCAGTTCTTC.

This clonotype has more than one count but fewer than ten. This CDR3 reads CASSQESSRGRRETQYF. In DNA, the CDR3 is TGCGCCAGCAGCCAAGAATCTAGCAGGGGGCGCCGGGAGACCCAGTACTTC. The chain combines TRBV4-1 with TRBJ2-5; the match to TRBD1 covers 8 bases. From germline, CDR1 is MGHRA and CDR2 YSYEKL. This CDR3 is built from 17 residues. Trimming at V came to 0 bases and at J to 5 bases, leaving 11 bases not matched to a gene.

The J gene is TRBJ2-5, the V gene TRBV20-1; TRBD2 agrees at 13 bases. The DNA end favors TRBJ2-7, so the J call may be wrong. CDR1 and CDR2 from the germline V gene are DFQATT and SNEGSKA (reference sequence). The CDR3 covers 14 residues. The CDR3 coding sequence is TGCAGTGCTAAGGGACTAGCGGGACTCTACGAGCAGTACTTC. Translated: CSAKGLAGLYEQYF.

The rearrangement links TRBV6-5 to TRBJ2-1; 9 bases fit TRBD1. The DNA end favors TRBJ2-7, so the J call may be wrong. CDR3 size: 15 residues. Germline CDR1 is MNHEY and CDR2 is SVGAGI. CDR3 amino acids: CASSPSGTGLYQQYF. CDR3 nucleotides: TGTGCCAGCAGTCCTTCGGGGACAGGGCTTTATCAGCAGTACTTC.

V usage is TRBV20-1 and J usage is TRBJ2-5; 13 bases map to TRBD2. The DNA end is more similar to TRBJ2-7, so the J call may be wrong. This CDR3 region has 17 residues. Germline lookup yields CDR1 DFQATT and CDR2 SNEGSKA (reference sequence). The CDR3 region has the DNA TGCAGTGCTACACGAACTAGCGGGGGGGGAACGTACTACGAGCAGTACTTC. Encoded protein: CSATRTSGGGTYYEQYF.

This clonotype was seen a handful of times. V is TRBV9 and J is TRBJ2-3; a possible D gene is TRBD1 (6 bases). V lost 3 bases and J lost 2, with 16 bases in between. The CDR3 has 16 amino acids. In germline, CDR1 is SGDLS, CDR2 YYNGEE. The CDR3 spells CASSGPDRHFTDTQYF. For the CDR3, the DNA is TGTGCCAGCAGCGGTCCCGACAGGCACTTCACAGATACGCAGTATTTT.

The chain employs TRBV7-9 and TRBJ1-1; tentatively, D is TRBD1 (6 bases). Germline lookup yields CDR1 SEHNR and CDR2 FQNEAQ (reference sequence). This CDR3 contains 14 residues. Trimming took off 7 bases at V and 3 bases at J, with 15 bases between the two ends. CDR3 region: CASTAAGVDTEAFF. The CDR3 DNA reads TGTGCCAGCACCGCCGCAGGGGTGGACACTGAAGCTTTCTTT.

This clonotype has only a few counts. The J gene is TRBJ2-5, the V gene TRBV27; 7 nucleotides align to TRBD2. There are 14 residues in the CDR3. V lost 5 bases and J lost 5; bases outside the gene matches: 8. CDR1 and CDR2 (germline): MNHEY, SMNVEV (reference sequence). The CDR3 protein is CASSGTQGGETQYF. The CDR3 DNA is TGTGCCAGCAGTGGAACCCAGGGAGGGGAGACCCAGTACTTC.

This clonotype came up a few times. The chain joins TRBV7-2 to TRBJ2-4; the D is unclear. V was clipped by 1 base and J by 13 bases, with 17 bases between them. From germline, CDR1 is SGHTA and CDR2 FQGNSA. CDR3 length: 14 amino acids. As DNA, the CDR3 is TGTGCCAGCAGCTTAGAGTGGACGGCGTATGAGCAGTACTTC. It encodes CASSLEWTAYEQYF.

The chain combines TRBV20-1 with TRBJ2-7; TRBD2 aligns across 9 bases. The CDR3 is 13 residues long. Germline V lookup: CDR1 DFQATT, CDR2 SNEGSKA (reference sequence). V trimming: 5 bases; J trimming: 2 bases; junction bases outside the gene matches: 4. CDR3 coding DNA: TGCAGTGCTCCGAGCGGGGGGACCTACGAGCAGTACTTC. It yields the protein CSAPSGGTYEQYF.

The chain is built from TRBV28 and TRBJ1-1; 8 nucleotides match TRBD1. Per the germline V gene, CDR1 is MDHEN and CDR2 is SYDVKM. The CDR3 sequence is 14 residues long. The V gene end was trimmed by 5 bases and the J gene end by 4 bases; junction bases not matched to a gene: 6. The CDR3 nucleotides read TGTGCCAGCAGTCCCCTAGGACAGGGCACTGAAGCTTTCTTT. Protein product: CASSPLGQGTEAFF. Full variable domain (outside the CDR3, taken from reference TRBV28 and TRBJ1-1): DVKVTQSSRYLVKRTGEKVFLECVQDMDHENMFWYRQDPGLGLRLIYFSYDVKMKEKGDIPEGYSVSREKKERFSLILESASTNQTSMYLCASSPLGQGTEAFFGQGTRLTVV.

The gene calls are TRBV7-8 and TRBJ2-4, with D maybe TRBD2 (6 bases). The tail of the sequence fits TRBJ2-7 better, so the J call may be wrong. Germline CDR1 reads SGHVS; CDR2 reads FQNEAQ. The CDR3 contains 16 residues. CDR3 protein: CASSRGSGGDPYEQYF. For the CDR3, the DNA is TGTGCCAGCAGCCGGGGCTCCGGAGGGGACCCCTACGAGCAGTACTTC.

The chain carries TRBV4-2 and TRBJ1-2; a possible D gene is TRBD1 (5 bases). V lost 2 bases, J lost 4 bases, and 17 bases lay in between. The CDR3 spans 16 residues. Looked up from germline, CDR1 is LGHNA and CDR2 is YNFKEQ. The CDR3 loop reads CASSQLQGGLSYGYTF. The CDR3 nucleotides are TGTGCCAGCAGCCAACTGCAGGGAGGGTTGAGCTATGGCTACACCTTC.

The chain couples TRBV20-1 to TRBJ2-5; 7 nucleotides agree with TRBD1. V was pared by 4 bases and J by 2 bases, with 13 bases of the junction left unmatched. CDR3 size: 16 residues. Germline CDR1 reads DFQATT; CDR2 reads SNEGSKA (reference sequence). The CDR3 sequence: CSANALRDRTQETQYF. The CDR3 DNA follows: TGCAGTGCTAACGCTCTCCGGGACAGAACACAAGAGACCCAGTACTTC.